These T cell receptor beta chains were read from a single sample in a study of human CD4 T cells and Enterobacteriaceae. Produced via immunoSEQ multiplex PCR; TCRdb's table is partial and in-frame only. This table has 25,000 to 35,000 clones, roughly 80% appearing once. The sequenced material came from memory CD4+ T cells from blood. The receptor set was obtained from a human donor in good health. Both conserved end residues are trimmed from each CDR3. The D gene is left open where the match is weak.

V gene: TRBV28; D gene: .; J gene: TRBJ2-5; CDR3 protein: ASSFRFTQY
V gene: TRBV7-5; D gene: .; J gene: TRBJ2-7; CDR3 protein: VRGGDRESYEQY
V gene: TRBV5-1; D gene: TRBD1; J gene: TRBJ1-1; CDR3 protein: ASSTSGGNTEAF
V gene: TRBV28; D gene: .; J gene: TRBJ2-6; CDR3 protein: ASSLPLGGGPGANVLT
V gene: TRBV5-1; D gene: TRBD1; J gene: TRBJ2-7; CDR3 protein: ASRPGQGEGEQY
V gene: TRBV11-2; D gene: TRBD2; J gene: TRBJ2-7; CDR3 protein: ASSSGLGGGPREQY
V gene: TRBV4-1; D gene: .; J gene: TRBJ2-3; CDR3 protein: ASSQVFKTSPGADTQY
V gene: TRBV11-2; D gene: .; J gene: TRBJ2-2; CDR3 protein: ASSLEWFRSTGELF
V gene: TRBV19; D gene: TRBD2; J gene: TRBJ2-1; CDR3 protein: ASWTSGTSSYNEQF
V gene: TRBV11-3; D gene: .; J gene: TRBJ1-2; CDR3 protein: ASSHGQDTYGYT
V gene: TRBV5-1; D gene: TRBD1; J gene: TRBJ1-3; CDR3 protein: ASSGRTGVGNTIY
V gene: TRBV18; D gene: TRBD2; J gene: TRBJ2-1; CDR3 protein: ASSRNSGGDEQF
V gene: TRBV12-2; D gene: .; J gene: TRBJ1-2; CDR3 protein: ASRLASLANYGYT
V gene: TRBV11-3; D gene: TRBD2; J gene: TRBJ2-5; CDR3 protein: ASSLDGTREETQY
V gene: TRBV19; D gene: .; J gene: TRBJ2-2; CDR3 protein: ASSIKSPGTGELF
V gene: TRBV2; D gene: TRBD2; J gene: TRBJ2-1; CDR3 protein: ASSDSYHGRDNEQF
V gene: TRBV7-2; D gene: TRBD2; J gene: TRBJ2-1; CDR3 protein: ASRPSGVRYNEQF
V gene: TRBV4-1; D gene: TRBD2; J gene: TRBJ2-3; CDR3 protein: ASSQGLAGDTDTQY
V gene: TRBV7-8; D gene: .; J gene: TRBJ2-7; CDR3 protein: ASSLVRVGLTVEQY
V gene: TRBV19; D gene: .; J gene: TRBJ1-5; CDR3 protein: ASSFGQFSNQPQH
V gene: TRBV10-3; D gene: .; J gene: TRBJ2-1; CDR3 protein: AISEWFDEQF
V gene: TRBV9; D gene: TRBD1; J gene: TRBJ1-5; CDR3 protein: ASSPRGGNQPQH
V gene: TRBV7-9; D gene: .; J gene: TRBJ1-2; CDR3 protein: ASSVPNGYT
V gene: TRBV29-1; D gene: .; J gene: TRBJ2-3; CDR3 protein: STDSDGNTQY
V gene: TRBV18; D gene: .; J gene: TRBJ1-1; CDR3 protein: ASSPLPQGQNTEAF
V gene: TRBV7-9; D gene: .; J gene: TRBJ2-3; CDR3 protein: ASSPTFRLSADTQY
V gene: TRBV29-1; D gene: .; J gene: TRBJ2-7; CDR3 protein: SGAGGAIGYEQY
V gene: TRBV19; D gene: .; J gene: TRBJ1-2; CDR3 protein: ASSMGFSYGYT
V gene: TRBV2; D gene: .; J gene: TRBJ1-1; CDR3 protein: ASRKTGFAEAF
V gene: TRBV7-7; D gene: .; J gene: TRBJ2-7; CDR3 protein: ASSVGSSYEQY
V gene: TRBV4-1; D gene: .; J gene: TRBJ1-1; CDR3 protein: ASSQPTRGGTEAF
V gene: TRBV7-8; D gene: .; J gene: TRBJ2-1; CDR3 protein: ASTRDFSNEQF
V gene: TRBV7-3; D gene: TRBD2; J gene: TRBJ2-1; CDR3 protein: ASSRTRDYEQF
V gene: TRBV5-1; D gene: TRBD1; J gene: TRBJ1-2; CDR3 protein: ASSFPHPGQGGGYT
V gene: TRBV18; D gene: .; J gene: TRBJ2-1; CDR3 protein: ASSPAADIFGGPSSYNEQF
V gene: TRBV30; D gene: .; J gene: TRBJ1-5; CDR3 protein: AWSAPGAVSQPQH
V gene: TRBV5-4; D gene: TRBD2; J gene: TRBJ2-3; CDR3 protein: ASSRLAGTDTQY
V gene: TRBV7-8; D gene: TRBD2; J gene: TRBJ2-1; CDR3 protein: ASSLTGLAGGYNEQF